A selection of T cell receptor beta chains follows, all from one sample in a study of long-term antiretroviral therapy in people with HIV. Profiled with immunoSEQ multiplex PCR; TCRdb holds only in-frame clones, not every one. The sample lists some 22,000 clones; roughly 90% were seen once. Specimen: unsorted PBMCs, collected 0.6 years after starting antiretroviral therapy. All receptors come from a man in his sixties with HIV. The CDR3 runs from the conserved cysteine through the conserved F or W. D genes are given only for firm matches. Not all rows give a size; the values are once, few, many and, for expanded clones, a class.

length	size	D	V	J	CDR3	DNA
14	few	-	TRBV30	TRBJ1-2	CAWSVQGRGYGYTF	TGTGCCTGGAGTGTACAGGGCAGGGGCTATGGCTACACCTTC
13	-	TRBD2	TRBV5-6	TRBJ2-5	CASSPSGGETQYF	TGTGCCAGCAGCCCTAGCGGGGGGGAGACCCAGTACTTC
13	-	-	TRBV11-3	TRBJ2-5	CASSPKSGETQYF	TGTGCCAGCAGCCCTAAGTCTGGAGAGACCCAGTACTTC
15	-	TRBD1	TRBV6-1	TRBJ2-4	CATDRALSVWNIQYF	TGTGCCACCGACAGGGCTTTGAGTGTATGGAACATTCAGTACTTC
15	-	-	TRBV7-8	TRBJ1-4	CASSYNREIGEKLFF	TGTGCCAGCAGCTACAACAGGGAGATAGGTGAAAAACTGTTTTTT
18	-	-	TRBV5-5	TRBJ2-7	CASSLVGSDQTYTSQQYF	TGTGCCAGCAGCTTGGTTGGCTCCGACCAGACCTACACGAGTCAGCAGTACTTC
20	-	TRBD2	TRBV11-3	TRBJ2-3	CASSLAGLAGGPGSTDTQYF	TGTGCCAGCAGCTTAGCGGGACTAGCGGGAGGGCCGGGTAGCACAGATACGCAGTATTTT
12	few	-	TRBV7-9	TRBJ2-7	CASSPPIDEQYF	TGTGCCAGCAGCCCTCCTATAGACGAGCAGTACTTC
11	-	-	TRBV7-8	TRBJ2-7	CASSLFYEQYF	TGTGCCAGCAGCTTATTCTACGAGCAGTACTTC
13	-	TRBD1	TRBV29-1	TRBJ2-1	CSVLGQGDNEQFF	TGCAGCGTTCTAGGACAGGGGGATAATGAGCAGTTCTTC
12	-	-	TRBV5-1	TRBJ2-1	CASIASYNEQFF	TGCGCCAGCATCGCTTCATACAATGAGCAGTTCTTC
16	-	-	TRBV29-1	TRBJ2-7	CSVVPPGQAKRYEQYF	TGCAGCGTTGTTCCCCCCGGGCAGGCCAAGCGGTACGAGCAGTACTTC
14	-	-	TRBV6-1	TRBJ1-1	CASRQLTWNTEAFF	TGTGCCAGCAGGCAATTAACGTGGAACACTGAAGCTTTCTTT
15	-	TRBD1	TRBV7-2	TRBJ1-5	CASSEDRGGGQPQHF	TGTGCCAGCAGCGAGGACAGGGGAGGGGGTCAGCCCCAGCATTTT
13	-	-	TRBV7-9	TRBJ2-7	CASSLVSPYEQYF	TGTGCCAGCAGCTTAGTGTCGCCCTACGAGCAGTACTTC
14	-	-	TRBV6-6	TRBJ1-6	CASSSTIGDSPLHF	TGTGCCAGCAGCTCCACCATAGGGGATTCACCCCTCCACTTT
17	-	-	TRBV11-2	TRBJ1-1	CASSPRRDEYMNTEAFF	TGTGCCAGCAGCCCGAGAAGGGACGAGTACATGAACACTGAAGCTTTCTTT
12	-	-	TRBV7-9	TRBJ2-4	CASSLGDSRGHF	TGTGCCAGCAGCTTAGGGGACTCCCGGGGGCACTTC
12	-	TRBD1	TRBV7-3	TRBJ2-5	CASSRTGETQYF	TGTGCCAGCAGCCGGACAGGAGAGACCCAGTACTTC
15	-	-	TRBV10-2	TRBJ1-1	CASRAGSSLNTEAFF	TGCGCCAGCAGGGCAGGGAGTTCCCTGAACACTGAAGCTTTCTTT
13	-	-	TRBV4-2	TRBJ1-2	CASSQVQNYGYTF	TGTGCCAGCAGCCAAGTACAGAACTATGGCTACACCTTC
16	-	TRBD1	TRBV30	TRBJ2-3	CAWGTPTGLVADTQYF	TGTGCCTGGGGGACCCCGACAGGGTTGGTCGCAGATACGCAGTATTTT
14	-	-	TRBV5-1	TRBJ2-7	CASSVLQGNYEQYF	TGCGCCAGCAGCGTACTGCAGGGAAACTACGAGCAGTACTTC
14	-	TRBD2	TRBV30	TRBJ2-7	CAWGLAGVSYEQYF	TGTGCCTGGGGACTAGCGGGAGTGTCGTACGAGCAGTACTTC
15	-	-	TRBV5-1	TRBJ1-1	CASSLGRGMNTEAFF	TGCGCCAGCAGCTTGGGTAGAGGGATGAACACTGAAGCTTTCTTT
16	-	TRBD2	TRBV11-2	TRBJ2-1	CASRRKASGDYNEQFF	TGTGCCAGCAGACGAAAGGCTAGCGGGGATTACAATGAGCAGTTCTTC
14	-	-	TRBV5-1	TRBJ2-7	CASSLEGGSYEQYF	TGCGCCAGCAGCTTGGAGGGGGGCTCCTACGAGCAGTACTTC
14	-	-	TRBV7-2	TRBJ1-2	CASSLVTTESGYTF	TGTGCCAGCAGCTTAGTTACGACAGAATCGGGCTACACCTTC
16	-	TRBD1	TRBV19	TRBJ1-2	CASSIGGGTGAFGYTF	TGTGCCAGTAGTATAGGGGGAGGGACAGGGGCCTTTGGCTACACCTTC
15	once	-	TRBV19	TRBJ2-5	CASSIARGPGETQYF	TGTGCCAGTAGTATAGCTCGGGGGCCGGGAGAGACCCAGTACTTC
15	-	TRBD1	TRBV6-6	TRBJ2-7	CASRLRDRDSYEQYF	TGTGCCAGCAGACTCCGGGACAGGGACTCCTACGAGCAGTACTTC
15	once	TRBD1	TRBV5-4	TRBJ2-2	CASSAEQGHTGELFF	TGTGCCAGCAGCGCTGAACAGGGGCACACCGGGGAGCTGTTTTTT
12	-	-	TRBV5-1	TRBJ2-3	CASSLATDTQYF	TGCGCCAGCAGCTTGGCCACAGATACGCAGTATTTT
14	-	-	TRBV7-9	TRBJ2-7	CASSLDRFSYEQYF	TGTGCCAGCAGCCTCGACAGGTTCTCCTACGAGCAGTACTTC
14	once	TRBD1	TRBV27	TRBJ2-1	CASSTRQGSDEQFF	TGTGCCAGCAGTACCCGACAGGGTAGCGATGAGCAGTTCTTC
13	-	-	TRBV30	TRBJ1-1	CAWSVLRNTEAFF	TGTGCCTGGAGTGTACTAAGGAACACTGAAGCTTTCTTT
13	-	TRBD1	TRBV5-1	TRBJ1-1	CASSIAQGSEAFF	TGCGCCAGCAGCATTGCACAGGGGTCTGAAGCTTTCTTT
14	-	TRBD1	TRBV14	TRBJ2-7	CASSHGTASYEQYF	TGTGCCAGCAGCCACGGGACAGCTTCCTACGAGCAGTACTTC
14	-	-	TRBV7-9	TRBJ1-4	CASSLGQNNEKLFF	TGTGCCAGCAGCTTAGGTCAGAATAATGAAAAACTGTTTTTT
14	-	-	TRBV2	TRBJ1-1	CASSAQGPSTEAFF	TGTGCCAGCAGTGCGCAGGGGCCCTCCACTGAAGCTTTCTTT
18	-	TRBD2	TRBV28	TRBJ2-5	CASSLFYSGGAQQETQYF	TGTGCCAGCAGTTTATTCTACAGCGGGGGGGCCCAACAAGAGACCCAGTACTTC